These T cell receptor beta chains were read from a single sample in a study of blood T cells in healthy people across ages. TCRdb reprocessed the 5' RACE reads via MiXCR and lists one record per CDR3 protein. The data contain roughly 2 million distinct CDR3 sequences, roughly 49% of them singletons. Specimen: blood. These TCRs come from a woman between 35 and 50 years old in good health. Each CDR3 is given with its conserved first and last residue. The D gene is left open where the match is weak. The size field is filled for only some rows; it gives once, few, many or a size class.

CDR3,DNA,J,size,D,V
CASSFSGRVWNEQFF,TGTGCCAGCAGTTTTTCGGGCAGAGTCTGGAATGAGCAGTTCTTC,TRBJ2-1,few,-,TRBV12-3/TRBV12-4
CASSFAGGAINTQYF,TGTGCCAGCAGTTTCGCGGGGGGGGCTATCAATACGCAGTATTTT,TRBJ2-3,few,TRBD2,TRBV12-3/TRBV12-4
CAIQPDRDFGYIF,TGTGCCATCCAGCCGGACAGGGACTTTGGCTACATCTTC,TRBJ1-2,-,TRBD1,TRBV28
CASSLLRQRQFF,TGTGCCAGCAGTTTATTAAGGCAGCGGCAGTTCTTC,TRBJ2-1,-,-,TRBV28
CASIRDTFYNEQFF,TGTGCCAGCATCCGGGACACCTTTTACAATGAGCAGTTCTTC,TRBJ2-1,-,-,TRBV6-1
CASSPRAGTVNYGYTF,TGTGCCAGCAGCCCGAGGGCCGGGACGGTGAACTATGGCTACACCTTC,TRBJ1-2,-,-,TRBV7-2
CASSIRGQETQYF,TGTGCCAGCAGCATTCGGGGCCAAGAGACCCAGTACTTC,TRBJ2-5,-,-,TRBV9
CASSDSTGEQYF,TGTGCCAGCAGTGACAGCACGGGAGAGCAGTACTTC,TRBJ2-4,few,-,TRBV25-1
CASSPTSHPYNEQFF,TGTGCCAGCAGCCCGACCTCTCACCCCTACAATGAGCAGTTCTTC,TRBJ2-1,-,-,TRBV6-2/TRBV6-3
CASSLFQAIESTDTQYF,TGTGCCAGCAGCTTATTTCAGGCCATAGAAAGCACAGATACGCAGTATTTT,TRBJ2-3,-,-,TRBV7-8
CASSFGGLAAWEQETQYF,TGTGCCAGCAGCTTTGGAGGACTAGCTGCCTGGGAACAAGAGACCCAGTACTTC,TRBJ2-5,-,TRBD2,TRBV5-6
CASSYSSRGQDTQYF,TGTGCCAGCAGTTACTCGTCCAGGGGGCAAGATACGCAGTATTTT,TRBJ2-3,few,TRBD1,TRBV6-2/TRBV6-3
CASSPPGPGANEQFF,TGTGCTAGCAGTCCTCCGGGACCTGGGGCCAATGAGCAGTTCTTC,TRBJ2-1,-,-,TRBV7-7
CATSRPGTGNTEAFF,TGTGCCACCAGCAGACCCGGGACTGGGAACACTGAAGCTTTCTTT,TRBJ1-1,-,-,TRBV15
CATSGGQGNSPLHF,TGTGCCACCAGCGGCGGACAGGGGAATTCACCCCTCCACTTT,TRBJ1-6,-,TRBD1,TRBV15
CASSYRTGFADTQYF,TGTGCCAGCAGTTACAGGACAGGGTTTGCAGATACGCAGTATTTT,TRBJ2-3,few,TRBD1,TRBV6-6
CATAGGGDEQFF,TGTGCCACCGCAGGTGGGGGGGATGAGCAGTTCTTC,TRBJ2-1,-,TRBD2,TRBV13
CASSYTIGYEQYF,TGTGCCAGCAGTTACACAATTGGGTACGAGCAGTACTTC,TRBJ2-7,-,-,TRBV6-5
CASSQSGSLEGYTF,TGCGCCAGCAGCCAATCAGGGAGTCTGGAGGGCTACACCTTC,TRBJ1-2,-,-,TRBV4-1
CASSLVRANSPLHF,TGTGCCAGCAGCTTAGTCAGGGCTAATTCACCCCTCCACTTT,TRBJ1-6,few,-,TRBV7-2
CSAERASGQETQYF,TGCAGTGCGGAACGGGCTAGCGGACAAGAGACCCAGTACTTC,TRBJ2-5,-,TRBD2,TRBV20-1
CASSQSNGRATNEKLFF,TGTGCCAGCAGCCAGTCGAACGGACGGGCAACTAATGAAAAACTGTTTTTT,TRBJ1-4,-,-,TRBV14
CAISESGRETQYF,TGTGCCATCAGTGAGTCTGGGAGGGAGACCCAGTACTTC,TRBJ2-5,many,-,TRBV10-3
CASSLLRGTQYF,TGTGCCAGCAGCTTATTGCGGGGGACGCAGTATTTT,TRBJ2-3,few,TRBD2,TRBV7-2
CAIRPAGGPEQFF,TGTGCCATCAGGCCAGCGGGGGGGCCTGAGCAGTTCTTC,TRBJ2-1,-,TRBD2,TRBV10-3
CASSYTYEGPSGEQYF,TGTGCCAGCAGTTACACATATGAGGGACCTTCGGGTGAGCAGTACTTC,TRBJ2-5,once,-,TRBV6-5
CASRDTNNYGYTF,TGTGCCAGCAGGGACACCAATAACTATGGCTACACCTTC,TRBJ1-2,-,-,TRBV6-6
CATSVGVTDTQYF,TGTGCCACCAGTGTGGGGGTCACAGATACGCAGTATTTT,TRBJ2-3,-,-,TRBV24-1
CSARDFQRGTQYF,TGCAGTGCTAGAGATTTTCAGCGGGGCACGCAGTATTTT,TRBJ2-3,few,TRBD2,TRBV20-1
CSAAQGASGETQYF,TGCAGCGCCGCCCAGGGGGCGAGTGGAGAGACCCAGTACTTC,TRBJ2-5,few,TRBD1,TRBV29-1
CASGGTGTYGYTF,TGTGCTAGTGGTGGAACGGGAACCTATGGCTACACCTTC,TRBJ1-2,-,-,TRBV12-5
CSVGEERGGRPDEQYF,TGTAGCGTCGGGGAAGAACGGGGGGGGCGCCCCGATGAGCAGTACTTC,TRBJ2-5,-,TRBD2,TRBV29-1
CAIKQTETQYF,TGTGCCATCAAACAAACGGAGACCCAGTACTTC,TRBJ2-5,-,-,TRBV10-3
CASSVAAASPSEQFF,TGTGCCAGCAGCGTAGCTGCGGCTTCCCCGAGTGAGCAGTTCTTC,TRBJ2-1,few,-,TRBV9
CSVQQGPYEQYF,TGCAGCGTTCAACAGGGGCCCTACGAGCAGTACTTC,TRBJ2-7,-,TRBD1,TRBV29-1
CSALDILTDTQYF,TGCAGTGCCCTGGACATCCTCACAGATACGCAGTATTTT,TRBJ2-3,-,-,TRBV20-1
CSARVRPAGSPYGYTF,TGCAGTGCTAGAGTCCGGCCAGCAGGGTCCCCCTATGGCTACACCTTC,TRBJ1-2,-,-,TRBV20-1
CASSYTDNQPQHF,TGTGCCAGCAGTTACACAGACAATCAGCCCCAGCATTTT,TRBJ1-5,-,-,TRBV12-3/TRBV12-4
CASSNLGQGRETQYF,TGTGCCAGCAGCAATCTAGGACAGGGTAGGGAGACCCAGTACTTC,TRBJ2-5,once,TRBD1,TRBV7-9
CASRVGTESWGDNEQFF,TGTGCCAGCAGGGTTGGGACCGAAAGCTGGGGGGACAATGAGCAGTTCTTC,TRBJ2-1,-,-,TRBV6-1
CASSFEDLRGTQYF,TGTGCCAGCAGCTTCGAGGACCTCCGCGGGACCCAGTACTTC,TRBJ2-5,-,-,TRBV5-5
CASSQDPGLKTQYF,TGTGCCAGCAGCCAAGATCCTGGTCTAAAGACCCAGTACTTC,TRBJ2-5,-,-,TRBV14
CASSRALLRDTQETQYF,TGTGCCAGCAGTCGGGCTCTGCTCCGGGACACACAAGAGACCCAGTACTTC,TRBJ2-5,-,-,TRBV12-3/TRBV12-4